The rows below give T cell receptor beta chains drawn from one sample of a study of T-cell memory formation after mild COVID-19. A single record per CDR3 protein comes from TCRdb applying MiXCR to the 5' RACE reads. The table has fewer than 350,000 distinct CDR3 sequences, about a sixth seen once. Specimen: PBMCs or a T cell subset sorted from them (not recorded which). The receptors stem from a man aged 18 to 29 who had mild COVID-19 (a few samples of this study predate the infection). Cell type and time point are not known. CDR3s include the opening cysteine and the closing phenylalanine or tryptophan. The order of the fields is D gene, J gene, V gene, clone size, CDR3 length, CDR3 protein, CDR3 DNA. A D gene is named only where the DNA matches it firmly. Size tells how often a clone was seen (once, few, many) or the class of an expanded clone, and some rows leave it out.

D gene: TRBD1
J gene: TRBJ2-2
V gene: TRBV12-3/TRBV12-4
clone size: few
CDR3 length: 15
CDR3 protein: CASTPGDRTTGELFF
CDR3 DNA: TGTGCCAGCACCCCCGGGGACAGAACCACCGGGGAGCTGTTTTTT

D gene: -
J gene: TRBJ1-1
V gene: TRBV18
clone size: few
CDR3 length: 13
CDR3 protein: CASSPGEGTEAFF
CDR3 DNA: TGTGCCAGCTCACCAGGGGAGGGCACTGAAGCTTTCTTT

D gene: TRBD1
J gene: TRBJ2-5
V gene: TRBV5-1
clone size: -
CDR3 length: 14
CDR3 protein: CASSLDRGTKTQYF
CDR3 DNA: TGCGCCAGCAGCTTGGACAGGGGGACGAAGACCCAGTACTTC

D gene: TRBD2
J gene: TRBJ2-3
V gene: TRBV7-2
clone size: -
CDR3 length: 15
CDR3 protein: CASSYRLGLADTQYF
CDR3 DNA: TGTGCCAGCAGCTACCGATTGGGACTAGCAGATACGCAGTATTTT

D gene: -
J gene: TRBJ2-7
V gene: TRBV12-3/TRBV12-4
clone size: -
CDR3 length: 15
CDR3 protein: CASSLGSQLVYEQYF
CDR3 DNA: TGTGCCAGCAGTTTGGGATCGCAGCTAGTTTACGAGCAGTACTTC

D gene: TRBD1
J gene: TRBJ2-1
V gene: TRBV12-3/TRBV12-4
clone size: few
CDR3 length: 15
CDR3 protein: CASSLSGTAGDEQFF
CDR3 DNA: TGTGCCAGCAGTTTAAGTGGGACAGCCGGCGATGAGCAGTTCTTC

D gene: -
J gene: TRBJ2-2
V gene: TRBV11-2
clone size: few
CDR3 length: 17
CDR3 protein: CASSLIKLALNTGELFF
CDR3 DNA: TGTGCCAGCAGCTTAATCAAGCTAGCGTTGAACACCGGGGAGCTGTTTTTT

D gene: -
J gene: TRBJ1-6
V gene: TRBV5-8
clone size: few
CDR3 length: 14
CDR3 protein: CASSWGGGSSPLHF
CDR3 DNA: TGTGCCAGCAGCTGGGGCGGCGGATCTTCACCCCTCCACTTT

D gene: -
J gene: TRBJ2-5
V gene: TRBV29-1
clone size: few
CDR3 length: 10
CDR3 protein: CSVSLETQYF
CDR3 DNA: TGCAGCGTTTCGTTAGAGACCCAGTACTTC

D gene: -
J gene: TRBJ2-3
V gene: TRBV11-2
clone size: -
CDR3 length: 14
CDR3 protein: CASSLPPPGDTQYF
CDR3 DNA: TGTGCCAGCAGCTTACCCCCCCCTGGTGATACGCAGTATTTT

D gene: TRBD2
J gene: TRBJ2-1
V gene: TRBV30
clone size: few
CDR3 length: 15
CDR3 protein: CAWSVAGGPYNEQFF
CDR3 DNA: TGTGCCTGGAGTGTTGCGGGGGGGCCCTACAATGAGCAGTTCTTC

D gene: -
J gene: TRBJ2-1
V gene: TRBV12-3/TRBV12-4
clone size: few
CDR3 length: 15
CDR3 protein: CASSPMARSYNEQFF
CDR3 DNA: TGTGCCAGCTCCCCGATGGCGCGATCCTACAATGAGCAGTTCTTC

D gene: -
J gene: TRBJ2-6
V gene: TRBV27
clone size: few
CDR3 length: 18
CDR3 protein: CASSGGGQSISGANVLTF
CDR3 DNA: TGTGCCAGCAGCGGGGGTGGACAGTCGATCTCTGGGGCCAACGTCCTGACTTTC

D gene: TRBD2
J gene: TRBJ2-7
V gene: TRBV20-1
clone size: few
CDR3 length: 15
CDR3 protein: CSAIRTSGLAYEQYF
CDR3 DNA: TGCAGTGCTATTAGGACTAGCGGGCTTGCCTACGAGCAGTACTTC

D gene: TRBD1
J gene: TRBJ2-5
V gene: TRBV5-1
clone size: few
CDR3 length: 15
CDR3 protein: CASSPRQGAGETQYF
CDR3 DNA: TGCGCCAGCAGCCCCCGCCAGGGGGCCGGAGAGACCCAGTACTTC

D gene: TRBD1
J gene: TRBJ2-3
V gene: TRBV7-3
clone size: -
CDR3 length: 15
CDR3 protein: CASSFGQGGPDTQYF
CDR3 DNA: TGTGCCAGCAGCTTCGGACAGGGTGGTCCAGATACGCAGTATTTT

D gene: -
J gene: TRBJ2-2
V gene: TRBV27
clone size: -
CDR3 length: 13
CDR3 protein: CASSAHDTGELFF
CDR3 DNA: TGTGCCAGCAGTGCACACGACACCGGGGAGCTGTTTTTT

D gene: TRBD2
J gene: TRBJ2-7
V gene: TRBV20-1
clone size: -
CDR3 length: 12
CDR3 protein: CSASSSGGAAYF
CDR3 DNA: TGCAGTGCTAGTTCTAGCGGGGGGGCCGCGTACTTC

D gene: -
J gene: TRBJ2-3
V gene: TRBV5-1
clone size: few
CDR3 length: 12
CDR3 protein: CASTGAADTQYF
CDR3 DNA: TGCGCCAGCACAGGGGCTGCAGATACGCAGTATTTT

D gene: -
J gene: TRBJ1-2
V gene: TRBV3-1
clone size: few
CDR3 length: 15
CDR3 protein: CASSQVGRASYGYTF
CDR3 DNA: TGTGCCAGCAGCCAAGTCGGCAGGGCCTCCTATGGCTACACCTTC

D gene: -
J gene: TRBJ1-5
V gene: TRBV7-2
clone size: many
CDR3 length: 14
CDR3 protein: CASSLYGADQPQHF
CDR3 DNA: TGTGCCAGCAGCTTATACGGGGCGGATCAGCCCCAGCATTTT

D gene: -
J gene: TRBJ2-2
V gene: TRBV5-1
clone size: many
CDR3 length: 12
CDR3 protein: CASSLNTGELFF
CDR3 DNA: TGCGCCAGCAGCTTGAACACCGGGGAGCTGTTTTTT

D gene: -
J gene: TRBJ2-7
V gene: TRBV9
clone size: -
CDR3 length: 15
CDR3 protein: CASSPRGVRDDEQYF
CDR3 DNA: TGTGCCAGCAGCCCCCGCGGCGTCCGGGATGACGAGCAGTACTTC

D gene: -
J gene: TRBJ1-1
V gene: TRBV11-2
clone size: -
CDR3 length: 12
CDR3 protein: CASSPREGAAFF
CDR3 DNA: TGTGCCAGCAGCCCGCGGGAGGGAGCAGCTTTCTTT

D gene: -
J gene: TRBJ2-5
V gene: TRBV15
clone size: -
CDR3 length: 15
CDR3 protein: CATSRGVRGTETQYF
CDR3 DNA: TGTGCCACCAGCAGAGGAGTAAGGGGAACGGAGACCCAGTACTTC

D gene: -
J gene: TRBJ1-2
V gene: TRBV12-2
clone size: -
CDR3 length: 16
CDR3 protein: CASRLAPGRISYGYTF
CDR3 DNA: TGTGCAAGTCGCTTAGCACCGGGACGGATATCCTATGGCTACACCTTC

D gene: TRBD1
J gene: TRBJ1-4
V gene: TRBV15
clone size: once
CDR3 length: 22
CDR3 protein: CATSTVLTSGGTQSKDNEKLFF
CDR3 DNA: TGTGCCACCAGCACCGTACTCACTTCAGGGGGAACCCAATCTAAGGATAATGAAAAACTGTTTTTT

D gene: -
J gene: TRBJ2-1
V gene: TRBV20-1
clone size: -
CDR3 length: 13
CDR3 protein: CSANPLSYNEQFF
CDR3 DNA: TGCAGTGCTAATCCCCTTAGCTACAATGAGCAGTTCTTC

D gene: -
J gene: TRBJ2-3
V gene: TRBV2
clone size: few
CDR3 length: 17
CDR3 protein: CASSESVWGPGTDTQYF
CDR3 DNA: TGTGCCAGCAGCGAAAGCGTCTGGGGGCCGGGCACAGATACGCAGTATTTT

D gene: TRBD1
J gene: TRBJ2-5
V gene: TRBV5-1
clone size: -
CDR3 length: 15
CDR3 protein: CASSPGQGMIKTQYF
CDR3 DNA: TGCGCCAGCAGTCCGGGACAGGGGATGATCAAGACCCAGTACTTC

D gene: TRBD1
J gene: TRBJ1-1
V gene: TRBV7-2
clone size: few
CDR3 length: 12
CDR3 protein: CASSLPTGSLIF
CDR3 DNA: TGTGCCAGCAGCTTACCGACAGGGTCTCTGATCTTT

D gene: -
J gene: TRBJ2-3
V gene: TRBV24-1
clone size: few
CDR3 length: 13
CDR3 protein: CATSVGSTDTQYF
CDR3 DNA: TGTGCCACCAGCGTGGGGAGCACAGATACGCAGTATTTT

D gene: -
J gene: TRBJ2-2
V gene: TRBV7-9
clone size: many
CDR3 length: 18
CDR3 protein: CASSSRPMPGSATGELFF
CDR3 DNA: TGTGCCAGCAGCTCCCGACCGATGCCAGGTTCCGCCACCGGGGAGCTGTTTTTT

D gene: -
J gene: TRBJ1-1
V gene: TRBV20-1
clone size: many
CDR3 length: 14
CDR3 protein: CSARGGSRDTEAFF
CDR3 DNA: TGCAGTGCTAGAGGGGGGTCGAGAGACACTGAAGCTTTCTTT

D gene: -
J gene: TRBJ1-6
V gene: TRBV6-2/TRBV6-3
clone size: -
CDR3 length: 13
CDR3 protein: CASSYSGGAPLHF
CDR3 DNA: TGTGCCAGCAGTTACTCGGGGGGCGCACCCCTCCACTTT

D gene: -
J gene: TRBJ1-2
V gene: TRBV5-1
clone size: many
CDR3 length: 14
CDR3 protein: CASSLEGRGDGYTF
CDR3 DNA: TGCGCCAGCAGCTTGGAAGGCAGGGGAGATGGCTACACCTTC